The sequence of this T cell receptor (beta chain) was determined in a study of neurological immune-mediated disorders. The CDR3 runs to 15 residues. The germline V gene encodes CDR1 SGHTA and CDR2 FQGNSA. This clonotype was recorded many times. A junction end diverges from the germline sequence, so it may reflect a read error. TCRdb itself ran the 5' RACE reads through MiXCR, one entry per CDR3 protein. The top ten hold around 2.2% of the sample, which has about 62,000 distinct CDR3 sequences, 3.7% seen once. The sequence was obtained from a woman in her fifties or sixties with multiple sclerosis. Material: PBMCs. The J gene is TRBJ1-5, the V gene TRBV7-2, with 7 bases matching TRBD1. In DNA, the CDR3 is TGTGCCAGCAGCTTAGAGGCAGACAGGGTTCAGCCCCAGAATTTT. This codes for CASSLEADRVQPQNF.